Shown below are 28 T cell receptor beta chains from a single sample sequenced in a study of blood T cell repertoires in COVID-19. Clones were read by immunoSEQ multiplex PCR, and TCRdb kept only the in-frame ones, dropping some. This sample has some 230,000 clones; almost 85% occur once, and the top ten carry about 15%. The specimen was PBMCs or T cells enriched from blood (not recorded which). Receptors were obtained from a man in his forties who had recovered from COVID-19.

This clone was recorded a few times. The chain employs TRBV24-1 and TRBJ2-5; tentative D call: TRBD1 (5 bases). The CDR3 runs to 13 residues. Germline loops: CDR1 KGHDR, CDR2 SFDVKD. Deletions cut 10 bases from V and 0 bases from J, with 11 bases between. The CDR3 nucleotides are TGTGCCACAGGCCAGGGCAACCAAGAGACCCAGTACTTC. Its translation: CATGQGNQETQYF.

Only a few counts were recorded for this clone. The CDR3 coding sequence is TGCAGTGCTAGTCTAGGTGGCTATGGCTACACCTTC. Protein sequence: CSASLGGYGYTF. J is TRBJ1-2 and V is TRBV20-1; D gene uncertain. Trimming left V 3 bases short and J 4 bases short, with 9 bases between. The germline CDR1 and CDR2 sequences are DFQATT and SNEGSKA (reference sequence). This CDR3 comprises 12 residues.

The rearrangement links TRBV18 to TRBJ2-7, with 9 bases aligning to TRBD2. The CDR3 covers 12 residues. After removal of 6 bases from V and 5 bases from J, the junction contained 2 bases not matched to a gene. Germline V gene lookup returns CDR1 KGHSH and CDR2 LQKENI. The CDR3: CASSAGGDEQYF. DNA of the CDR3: TGTGCCAGCTCTGCGGGGGGGGACGAGCAGTACTTC.

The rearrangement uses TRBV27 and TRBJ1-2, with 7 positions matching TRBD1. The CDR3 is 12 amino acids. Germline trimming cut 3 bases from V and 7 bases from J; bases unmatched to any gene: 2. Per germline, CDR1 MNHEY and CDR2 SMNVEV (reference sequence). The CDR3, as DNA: TGTGCCAGCAGTTTTCGGACAGGTGGCTACACCTTC. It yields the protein CASSFRTGGYTF.

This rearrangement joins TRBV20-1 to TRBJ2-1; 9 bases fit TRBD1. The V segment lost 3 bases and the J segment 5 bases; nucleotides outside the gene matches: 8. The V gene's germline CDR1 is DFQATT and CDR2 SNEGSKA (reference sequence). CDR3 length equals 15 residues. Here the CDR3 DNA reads TGCAGTGCTAGTAGGGCGGGACAGGGAAACAATGAGCAGTTCTTC. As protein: CSASRAGQGNNEQFF.

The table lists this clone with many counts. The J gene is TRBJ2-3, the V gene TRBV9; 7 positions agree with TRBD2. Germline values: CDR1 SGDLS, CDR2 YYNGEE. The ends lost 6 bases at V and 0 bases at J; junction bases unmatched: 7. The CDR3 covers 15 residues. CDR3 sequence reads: CASTPAGTSTDTQYF. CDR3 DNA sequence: TGTGCCAGCACGCCAGCGGGGACTAGCACAGATACGCAGTATTTT.

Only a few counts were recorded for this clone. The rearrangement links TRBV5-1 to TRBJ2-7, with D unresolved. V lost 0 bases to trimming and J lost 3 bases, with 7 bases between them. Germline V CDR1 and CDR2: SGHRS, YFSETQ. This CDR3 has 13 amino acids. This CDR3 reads CASSLVTHYEQYF. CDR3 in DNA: TGCGCCAGCAGCTTGGTTACACACTACGAGCAGTACTTC.

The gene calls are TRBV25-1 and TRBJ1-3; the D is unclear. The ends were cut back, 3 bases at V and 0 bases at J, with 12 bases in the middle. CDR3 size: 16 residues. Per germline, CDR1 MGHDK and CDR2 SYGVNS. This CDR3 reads CASSDPRSRSGNTIYF. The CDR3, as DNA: TGTGCCAGCAGTGATCCACGAAGCCGCTCTGGAAACACCATATATTTT.

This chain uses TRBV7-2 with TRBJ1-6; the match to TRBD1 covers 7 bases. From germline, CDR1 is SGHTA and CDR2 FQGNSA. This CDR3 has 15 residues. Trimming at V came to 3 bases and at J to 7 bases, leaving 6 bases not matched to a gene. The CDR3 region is CASSLTGSTNSPLHF. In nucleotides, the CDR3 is TGTGCCAGCAGCTTGACAGGGAGTACGAATTCACCCCTCCACTTT. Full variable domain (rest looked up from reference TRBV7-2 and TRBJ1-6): GAGVSQSPSNKVTEKGKDVELRCDPISGHTALYWYRQSLGQGLEFLIYFQGNSAPDKSGLPSDRFSAERTGGSVSTLTIQRTQQEDSAVYLCASSLTGSTNSPLHFGNGTRLTVT.

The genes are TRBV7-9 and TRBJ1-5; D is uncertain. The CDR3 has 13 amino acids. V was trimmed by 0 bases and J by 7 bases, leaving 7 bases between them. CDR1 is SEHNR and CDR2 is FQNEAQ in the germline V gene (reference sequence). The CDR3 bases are TGTGCCAGCAGCTTAGCTGGCCAGCAGCCCCAGCATTTT. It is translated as CASSLAGQQPQHF.

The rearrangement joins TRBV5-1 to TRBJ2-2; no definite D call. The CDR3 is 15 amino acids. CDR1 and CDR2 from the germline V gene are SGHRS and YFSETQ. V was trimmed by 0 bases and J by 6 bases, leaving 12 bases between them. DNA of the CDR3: TGCGCCAGCAGCTTGGGAGGAACAACGGCCGGGGAGCTGTTTTTT. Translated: CASSLGGTTAGELFF.

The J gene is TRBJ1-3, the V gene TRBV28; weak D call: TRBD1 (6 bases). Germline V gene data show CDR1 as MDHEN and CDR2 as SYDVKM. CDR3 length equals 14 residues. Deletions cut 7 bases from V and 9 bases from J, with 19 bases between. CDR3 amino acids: CASNWEGDRVTIYF. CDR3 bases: TGTGCCAGCAACTGGGAGGGGGACCGGGTCACCATATATTTT.

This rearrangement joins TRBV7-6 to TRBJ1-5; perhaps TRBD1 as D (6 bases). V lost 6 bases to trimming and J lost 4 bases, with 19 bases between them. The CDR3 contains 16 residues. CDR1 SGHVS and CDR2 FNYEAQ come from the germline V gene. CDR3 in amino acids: CASSQGIRVANQPQHF. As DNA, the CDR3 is TGTGCCAGCAGTCAGGGGATCAGGGTTGCAAATCAGCCCCAGCATTTT.

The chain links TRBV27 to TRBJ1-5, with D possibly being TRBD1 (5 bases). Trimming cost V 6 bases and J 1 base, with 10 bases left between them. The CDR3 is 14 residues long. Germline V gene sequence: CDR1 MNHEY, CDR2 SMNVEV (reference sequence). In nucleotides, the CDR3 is TGTGCCAGCAGCAGGGTTGGGAGCAATCAGCCCCAGCATTTT. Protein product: CASSRVGSNQPQHF.

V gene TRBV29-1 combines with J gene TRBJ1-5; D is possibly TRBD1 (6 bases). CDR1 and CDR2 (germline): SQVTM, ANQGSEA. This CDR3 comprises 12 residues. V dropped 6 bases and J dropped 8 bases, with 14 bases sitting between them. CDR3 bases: TGCAGCGTGGCAGGGGAAGGGGAGCCCCAGCATTTT. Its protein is CSVAGEGEPQHF.

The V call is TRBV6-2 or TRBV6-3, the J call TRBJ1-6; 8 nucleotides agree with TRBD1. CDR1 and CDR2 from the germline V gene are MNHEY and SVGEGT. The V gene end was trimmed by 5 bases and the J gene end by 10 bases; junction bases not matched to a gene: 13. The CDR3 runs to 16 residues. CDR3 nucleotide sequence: TGTGCCAGCAGTGGGATGATCGGACAGGGAGGGTCACCCCTCCACTTT. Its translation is CASSGMIGQGGSPLHF.

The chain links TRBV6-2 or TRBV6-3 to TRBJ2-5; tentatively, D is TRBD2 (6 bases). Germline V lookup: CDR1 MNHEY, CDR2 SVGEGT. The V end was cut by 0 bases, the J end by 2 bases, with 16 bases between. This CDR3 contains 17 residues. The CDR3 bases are TGTGCCAGCAGTTACTCGAGAGGCGGGGCATTTCAAGAGACCCAGTACTTC. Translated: CASSYSRGGAFQETQYF.

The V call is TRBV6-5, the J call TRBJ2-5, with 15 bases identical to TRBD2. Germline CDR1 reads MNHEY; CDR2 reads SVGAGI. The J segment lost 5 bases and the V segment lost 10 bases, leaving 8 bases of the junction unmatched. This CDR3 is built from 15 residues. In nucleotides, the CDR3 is TGTGCCACCACGGGACTAGCGGGAGGATTGGAGACCCAGTACTTC. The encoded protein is CATTGLAGGLETQYF.

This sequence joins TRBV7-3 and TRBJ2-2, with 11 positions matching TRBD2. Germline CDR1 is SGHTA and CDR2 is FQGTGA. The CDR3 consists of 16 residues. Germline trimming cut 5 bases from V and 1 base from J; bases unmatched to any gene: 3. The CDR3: CASSKGTSGNTGELFF. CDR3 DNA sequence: TGTGCCAGCAGCAAAGGGACTAGCGGGAACACCGGGGAGCTGTTTTTT. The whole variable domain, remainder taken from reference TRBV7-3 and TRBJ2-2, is GAGVSQTPSNKVTEKGKYVELRCDPISGHTALYWYRQSLGQGPEFLIYFQGTGAADDSGLPNDRFFAVRPEGSVSTLKIQRTERGDSAVYLCASSKGTSGNTGELFFGEGSRLTVL.

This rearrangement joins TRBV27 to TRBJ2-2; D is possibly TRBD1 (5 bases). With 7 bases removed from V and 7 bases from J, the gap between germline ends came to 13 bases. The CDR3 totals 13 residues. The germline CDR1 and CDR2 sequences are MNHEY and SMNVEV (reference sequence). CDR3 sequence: CASKPAGYGELFF. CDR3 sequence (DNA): TGTGCCAGCAAACCCGCAGGGTACGGGGAGCTGTTTTTT.

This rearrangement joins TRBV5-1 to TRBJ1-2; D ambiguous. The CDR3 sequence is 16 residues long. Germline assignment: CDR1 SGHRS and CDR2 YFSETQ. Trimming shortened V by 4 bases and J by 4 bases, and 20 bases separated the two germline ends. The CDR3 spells CASSAGGRPNLYGYTF. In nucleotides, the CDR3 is TGCGCCAGCAGCGCGGGCGGACGGCCGAACCTCTATGGCTACACCTTC. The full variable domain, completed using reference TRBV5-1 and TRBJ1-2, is KAGVTQTPRYLIKTRGQQVTLSCSPISGHRSVSWYQQTPGQGLQFLFEYFSETQRNKGNFPGRFSGRQFSNSRSEMNVSTLELGDSALYLCASSAGGRPNLYGYTFGSGTRLTVV.

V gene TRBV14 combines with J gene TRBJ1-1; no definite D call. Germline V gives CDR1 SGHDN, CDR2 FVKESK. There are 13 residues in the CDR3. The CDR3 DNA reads TGTGCTTGCAGCGGGGAGGTGAACACTGAAGCTTTCTTT. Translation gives CACSGEVNTEAFF.

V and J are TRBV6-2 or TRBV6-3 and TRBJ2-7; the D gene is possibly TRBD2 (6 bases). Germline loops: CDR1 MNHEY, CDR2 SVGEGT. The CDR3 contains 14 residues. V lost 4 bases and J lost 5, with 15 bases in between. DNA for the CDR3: TGTGCCAGCAGTTTTGTCCGGGGGAGACACGAGCAGTACTTC. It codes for CASSFVRGRHEQYF.

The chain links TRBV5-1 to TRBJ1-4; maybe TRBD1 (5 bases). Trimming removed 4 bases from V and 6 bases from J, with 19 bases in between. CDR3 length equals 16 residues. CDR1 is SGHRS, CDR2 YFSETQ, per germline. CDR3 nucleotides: TGCGCCAGCAGCGCTACTCCACAGGCTAAGGATGAAAAACTGTTTTTT. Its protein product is CASSATPQAKDEKLFF.

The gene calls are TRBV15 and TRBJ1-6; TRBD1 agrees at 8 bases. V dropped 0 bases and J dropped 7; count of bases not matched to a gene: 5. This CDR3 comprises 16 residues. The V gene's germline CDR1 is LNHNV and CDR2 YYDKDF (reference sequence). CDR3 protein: CATSRDRGQGNSPLHF. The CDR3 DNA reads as TGTGCCACCAGCAGAGATCGCGGACAGGGCAATTCACCCCTCCACTTT. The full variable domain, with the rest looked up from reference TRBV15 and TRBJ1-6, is DAMVIQNPRYQVTQFGKPVTLSCSQTLNHNVMYWYQQKSSQAPKLLFHYYDKDFNNEADTPDNFQSRRPNTSFCFLDIRSPGLGDTAMYLCATSRDRGQGNSPLHFGNGTRLTVT.

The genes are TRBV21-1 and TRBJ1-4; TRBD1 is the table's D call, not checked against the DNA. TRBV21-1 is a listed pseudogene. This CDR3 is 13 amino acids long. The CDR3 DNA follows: TGTGCCAGCAGCAAACAGGGGTTGGAAAAACTGTTTTTT. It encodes CASSKQGLEKLFF.

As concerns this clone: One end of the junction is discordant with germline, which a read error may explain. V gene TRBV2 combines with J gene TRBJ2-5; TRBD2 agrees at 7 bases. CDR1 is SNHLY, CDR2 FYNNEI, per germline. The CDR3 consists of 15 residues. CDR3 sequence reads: CASREGLVGGETQYF. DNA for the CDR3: TGTGCCAGCAGGGAAGGACTAGTGGGCGGGGAGACCCAGTACTTC.

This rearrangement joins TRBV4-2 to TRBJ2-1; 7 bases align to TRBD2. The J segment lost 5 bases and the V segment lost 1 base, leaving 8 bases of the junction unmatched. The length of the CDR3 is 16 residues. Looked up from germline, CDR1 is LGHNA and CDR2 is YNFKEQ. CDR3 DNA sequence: TGTGCCAGCAGCCAAGTGGTTTCGGCGGGAGACAATGAGCAGTTCTTC. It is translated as CASSQVVSAGDNEQFF.